This T cell receptor beta chain was found in a study of cytomegalovirus exposure and HLA in healthy donors. The PCR employed 60 Vbeta primers together with 13 Jbeta primers. Original processing methods: It was a later analysis that counted 75 million to 90 million unique TCR beta chains, of which 9 million to 13 million were shared. The repertoire was sequenced with immunoSEQ multiplex PCR; TCRdb's copy has only in-frame clones and lacks some. That table is the source of V, J and clone size, and D and trimming were worked out from the DNA. The sample has roughly 160,000 clones, roughly 85% seen once. The CDR3 sequence is 14 residues long. CDR1 is MGHRA and CDR2 is YSYEKL in the germline V gene. With 1 base removed from V and 4 bases from J, the gap between germline ends came to 10 bases.

This sequence originates from a man under 40 in good health and CMV-seronegative. The genes are TRBV4-1 and TRBJ2-5, with a weak D call TRBD1 (6 bases). The sequenced sample was PBMCs. CDR3 amino acids: CASSQVQGIETQYF. The CDR3 bases are TGCGCCAGCAGCCAAGTACAGGGTATAGAGACCCAGTACTTC.